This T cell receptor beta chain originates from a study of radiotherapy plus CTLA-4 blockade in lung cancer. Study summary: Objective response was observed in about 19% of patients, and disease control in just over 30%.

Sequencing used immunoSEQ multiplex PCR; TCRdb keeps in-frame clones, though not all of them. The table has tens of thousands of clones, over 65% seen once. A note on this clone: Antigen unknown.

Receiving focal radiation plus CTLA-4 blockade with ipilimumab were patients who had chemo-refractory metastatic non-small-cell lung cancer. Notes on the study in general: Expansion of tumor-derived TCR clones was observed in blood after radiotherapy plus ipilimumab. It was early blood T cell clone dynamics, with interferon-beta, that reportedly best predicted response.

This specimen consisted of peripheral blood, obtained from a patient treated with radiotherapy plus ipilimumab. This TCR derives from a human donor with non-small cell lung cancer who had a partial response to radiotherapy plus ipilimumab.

The CDR3 loop reads CASNLAGGSYEQYF. The DNA of the CDR3 is TGTGCCAGCAACCTAGCGGGGGGCTCCTACGAGCAGTACTTC. V is TRBV6-5 and J is TRBJ2-7; TRBD2 matches 11 bases. The CDR3 spans 14 residues. V lost 7 bases and J lost 0; bases outside the gene matches: 2. Germline lookup yields CDR1 MNHEY and CDR2 SVGAGI.